Listed below are T cell receptor beta chains from one sample, sequenced in a study of vaccination and CD4 T cells after COVID-19. TCRdb called the PCR reads again in MiXCR, with one record for every CDR3 protein. The sample has about 24,000 distinct CDR3 sequences; about 40% are singletons. No cognate antigen is known for these TCRs. Sample: CD4+ T cells from blood, cultured in vitro, taken about 7 months after SARS-CoV-2 vaccination. These receptors all stem from a human donor who had recovered from COVID-19. Each CDR3 is given with its conserved first and last residue. Each record gives: D gene, CDR3 length, V gene, clone size, J gene, CDR3 DNA, CDR3 protein. A D gene is named only where the DNA matches it firmly. Clone size is given for some rows only: seen once, a few or many times, or a class if the clone is expanded.

d_call: .
cdr3_length: 17
v_call: TRBV7-9
clone_size: .
j_call: TRBJ2-6
cdr3_nt: TGTGCCAGCAGCTTAGAGGTCCGAGTTACTGGGGCCAACGTCCTGACTTTC
cdr3_aa: CASSLEVRVTGANVLTF

d_call: TRBD1
cdr3_length: 13
v_call: TRBV6-1
clone_size: once
j_call: TRBJ1-5
cdr3_nt: TGTGCCAGCAGCCGACAGGGGGATCAGCCCCAGCATTTT
cdr3_aa: CASSRQGDQPQHF

d_call: .
cdr3_length: 13
v_call: TRBV20-1
clone_size: .
j_call: TRBJ1-3
cdr3_nt: TGCAGTGCTAGAGATGGTCCCGGTAACACCATATATTTT
cdr3_aa: CSARDGPGNTIYF

d_call: .
cdr3_length: 14
v_call: TRBV7-2
clone_size: .
j_call: TRBJ1-6
cdr3_nt: TGTGCCAGCAGCTCCACGATGGGGAATTCACCCCTCCACTTT
cdr3_aa: CASSSTMGNSPLHF

d_call: .
cdr3_length: 14
v_call: TRBV20-1
clone_size: .
j_call: TRBJ2-7
cdr3_nt: TGCAGTGCTAGACACGGGACTGCCAACTACGAGCAGTACTTC
cdr3_aa: CSARHGTANYEQYF

d_call: .
cdr3_length: 12
v_call: TRBV19
clone_size: once
j_call: TRBJ2-3
cdr3_nt: TGTGCCAGTAGTATAGAGGGAGATACGCAGTATTTT
cdr3_aa: CASSIEGDTQYF

d_call: TRBD2
cdr3_length: 15
v_call: TRBV7-3
clone_size: .
j_call: TRBJ2-1
cdr3_nt: TGTGCCAGCAGCCTAGAGGGGACTACCTACAATGAGCAGTTCTTC
cdr3_aa: CASSLEGTTYNEQFF

d_call: TRBD1
cdr3_length: 15
v_call: TRBV6-5
clone_size: .
j_call: TRBJ2-7
cdr3_nt: TGTGCCAGCAGTTATAACAGGGGGCTGGGATACGAGCAGTACTTC
cdr3_aa: CASSYNRGLGYEQYF

d_call: .
cdr3_length: 15
v_call: TRBV10-3
clone_size: .
j_call: TRBJ2-1
cdr3_nt: TGTGCCATCAGTCTTAGCGAAAGCTCCTACAATGAGCAGTTCTTC
cdr3_aa: CAISLSESSYNEQFF

d_call: .
cdr3_length: 14
v_call: TRBV12-3/TRBV12-4
clone_size: .
j_call: TRBJ2-5
cdr3_nt: TGTGCCAGCAGCCCCGGACAGCTCCAAGAGACCCAGTACTTC
cdr3_aa: CASSPGQLQETQYF

d_call: .
cdr3_length: 14
v_call: TRBV6-2/TRBV6-3
clone_size: .
j_call: TRBJ2-3
cdr3_nt: TGTGCCAGCAGTACACTGACTAGCACAGATACGCAGTATTTT
cdr3_aa: CASSTLTSTDTQYF

d_call: .
cdr3_length: 13
v_call: TRBV20-1
clone_size: .
j_call: TRBJ1-5
cdr3_nt: TGCAGTGCTAAAGGAGATAGCAATCAGCCCCAGCATTTT
cdr3_aa: CSAKGDSNQPQHF

d_call: .
cdr3_length: 13
v_call: TRBV20-1
clone_size: few
j_call: TRBJ2-5
cdr3_nt: TGCAGTGCTAGGCCTGGGTTCCTAGAGACCCAGTACTTC
cdr3_aa: CSARPGFLETQYF

d_call: TRBD1
cdr3_length: 15
v_call: TRBV27
clone_size: few
j_call: TRBJ1-6
cdr3_nt: TGTGCCAGCAGTTTCCGGGACAGAGATAATTCACCCCTCCACTTT
cdr3_aa: CASSFRDRDNSPLHF

d_call: .
cdr3_length: 15
v_call: TRBV7-2
clone_size: once
j_call: TRBJ2-3
cdr3_nt: TGTGCCAGCAGCTTAGTTGTGGGCCGTTCAGATACGCAGTATTTT
cdr3_aa: CASSLVVGRSDTQYF

d_call: TRBD2
cdr3_length: 14
v_call: TRBV20-1
clone_size: .
j_call: TRBJ2-7
cdr3_nt: TGCAGTGCTAGTACTAGCGGGAATACCTACGAGCAGTACTTC
cdr3_aa: CSASTSGNTYEQYF

d_call: .
cdr3_length: 16
v_call: TRBV28
clone_size: .
j_call: TRBJ2-1
cdr3_nt: TGTGCCAGCAGTTTAGCACACGAGAGCTCCTACAATGAGCAGTTCTTC
cdr3_aa: CASSLAHESSYNEQFF

d_call: .
cdr3_length: 15
v_call: TRBV28
clone_size: .
j_call: TRBJ2-5
cdr3_nt: TGTGCCAGCAGTAGCGGGACAGGACGGGTGAGGACCCAGTACTTC
cdr3_aa: CASSSGTGRVRTQYF

d_call: TRBD1
cdr3_length: 13
v_call: TRBV20-1
clone_size: .
j_call: TRBJ2-3
cdr3_nt: TGCAGTGCTAGGAAGGGGGCTTTAGATACGCAGTATTTT
cdr3_aa: CSARKGALDTQYF

d_call: TRBD1
cdr3_length: 15
v_call: TRBV7-3
clone_size: .
j_call: TRBJ1-2
cdr3_nt: TGTGCCAGCAGCTGGGCTCCGGACAGGGATGGTGGCTACACCTTC
cdr3_aa: CASSWAPDRDGGYTF

d_call: .
cdr3_length: 15
v_call: TRBV6-1
clone_size: .
j_call: TRBJ2-1
cdr3_nt: TGTGCCACCTCGGGACTCTTTAAAGCATACAATGAGCAGTTCTTC
cdr3_aa: CATSGLFKAYNEQFF

d_call: .
cdr3_length: 15
v_call: TRBV19
clone_size: few
j_call: TRBJ2-7
cdr3_nt: TGTGCCAGTAGTGACAGCGGGTCGATCTCCTACGAGCAGTACTTC
cdr3_aa: CASSDSGSISYEQYF

d_call: .
cdr3_length: 14
v_call: TRBV20-1
clone_size: .
j_call: TRBJ2-7
cdr3_nt: TGCAGTGCTAGGTCGCAGGGAGATCTCGGCGAGCAGTACTTC
cdr3_aa: CSARSQGDLGEQYF

d_call: TRBD1
cdr3_length: 15
v_call: TRBV7-2
clone_size: .
j_call: TRBJ1-1
cdr3_nt: TGTGCCAGCAGCTTAGCGGGACAGATGAACACTGAAGCTTTCTTT
cdr3_aa: CASSLAGQMNTEAFF